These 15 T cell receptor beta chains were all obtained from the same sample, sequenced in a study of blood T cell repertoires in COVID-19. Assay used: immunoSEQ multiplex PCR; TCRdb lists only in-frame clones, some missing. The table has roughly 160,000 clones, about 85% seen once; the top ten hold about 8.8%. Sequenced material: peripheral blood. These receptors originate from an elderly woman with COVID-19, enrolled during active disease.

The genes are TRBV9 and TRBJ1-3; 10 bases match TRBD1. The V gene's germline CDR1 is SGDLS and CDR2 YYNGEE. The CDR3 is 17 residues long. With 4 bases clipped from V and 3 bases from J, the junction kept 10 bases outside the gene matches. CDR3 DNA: TGTGCCAGCAGCAAGCGGACAGGGGGGATAGATGGAAACACCATATATTTT. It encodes CASSKRTGGIDGNTIYF.

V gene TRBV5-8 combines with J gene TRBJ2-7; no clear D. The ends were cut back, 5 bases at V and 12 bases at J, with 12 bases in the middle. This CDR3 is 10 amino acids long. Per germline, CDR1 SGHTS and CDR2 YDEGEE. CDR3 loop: CASRADLAYF. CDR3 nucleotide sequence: TGTGCCAGCAGGGCCGATCTGGCGTACTTC.

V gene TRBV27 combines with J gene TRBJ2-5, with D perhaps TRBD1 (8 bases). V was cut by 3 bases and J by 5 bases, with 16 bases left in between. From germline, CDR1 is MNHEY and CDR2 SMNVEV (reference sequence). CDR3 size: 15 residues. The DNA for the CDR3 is TGTGCCAGCAGTTTTCGGACAGGGAGGGTGGAGACCCAGTACTTC. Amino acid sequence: CASSFRTGRVETQYF.

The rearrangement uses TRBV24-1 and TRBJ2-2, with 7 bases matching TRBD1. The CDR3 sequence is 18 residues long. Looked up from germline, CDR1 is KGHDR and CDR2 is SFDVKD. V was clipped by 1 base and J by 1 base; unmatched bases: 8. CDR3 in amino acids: CATSDLNPGTENTGELFF. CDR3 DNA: TGTGCCACCAGTGATTTAAACCCCGGGACAGAGAACACCGGGGAGCTGTTTTTT.

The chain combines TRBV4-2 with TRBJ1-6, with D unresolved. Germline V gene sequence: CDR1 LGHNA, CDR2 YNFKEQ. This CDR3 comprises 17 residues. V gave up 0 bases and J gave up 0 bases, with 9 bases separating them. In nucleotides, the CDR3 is TGTGCCAGCAGCCAAGAAGTCCGGAGCTCCTATAATTCACCCCTCCACTTT. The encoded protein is CASSQEVRSSYNSPLHF.

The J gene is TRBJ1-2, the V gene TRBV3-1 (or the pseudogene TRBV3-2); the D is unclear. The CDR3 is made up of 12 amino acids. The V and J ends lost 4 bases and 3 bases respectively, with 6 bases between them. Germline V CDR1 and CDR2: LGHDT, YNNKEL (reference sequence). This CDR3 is CASSLRDYGYTF. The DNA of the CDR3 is TGTGCCAGCAGCCTGCGGGACTATGGCTACACCTTC.

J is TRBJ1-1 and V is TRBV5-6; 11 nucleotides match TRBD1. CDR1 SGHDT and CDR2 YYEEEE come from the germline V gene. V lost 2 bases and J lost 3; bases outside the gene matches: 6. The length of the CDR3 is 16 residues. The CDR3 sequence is CASSLAGTGGDTEAFF. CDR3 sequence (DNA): TGTGCCAGCAGCTTAGCCGGGACAGGGGGTGACACTGAAGCTTTCTTT.

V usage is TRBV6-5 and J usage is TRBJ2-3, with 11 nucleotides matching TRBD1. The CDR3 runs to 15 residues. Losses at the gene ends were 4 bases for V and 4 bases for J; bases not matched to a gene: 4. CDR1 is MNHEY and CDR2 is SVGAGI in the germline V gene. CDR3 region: CASSSGTGGPDTQYF. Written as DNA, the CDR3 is TGTGCCAGCAGTTCCGGGACAGGGGGTCCAGATACGCAGTATTTT.

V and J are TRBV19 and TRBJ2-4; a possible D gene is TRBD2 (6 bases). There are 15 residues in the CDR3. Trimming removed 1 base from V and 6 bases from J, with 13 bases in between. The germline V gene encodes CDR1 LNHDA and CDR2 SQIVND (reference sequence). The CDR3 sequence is CASSIAWGVGNIQYF. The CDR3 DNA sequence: TGTGCCAGTAGTATAGCGTGGGGGGTCGGAAACATTCAGTACTTC. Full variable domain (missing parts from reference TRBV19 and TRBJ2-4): DGGITQSPKYLFRKEGQNVTLSCEQNLNHDAMYWYRQDPGQGLRLIYYSQIVNDFQKGDIAEGYSVSREKKESFPLTVTSAQKNPTAFYLCASSIAWGVGNIQYFGAGTRLSVL.

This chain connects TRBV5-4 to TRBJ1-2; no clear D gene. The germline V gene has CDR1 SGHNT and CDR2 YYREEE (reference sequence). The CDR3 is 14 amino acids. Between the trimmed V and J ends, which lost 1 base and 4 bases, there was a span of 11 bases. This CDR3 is CASSLRQTSYGYTF. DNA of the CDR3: TGTGCCAGCAGCTTGAGGCAGACTTCCTATGGCTACACCTTC.

For the CDR3, the DNA is TGTGCCAGCTCACCACTAGACACGAGCTCTGGAAACACCATATATTTT. Translation: CASSPLDTSSGNTIYF. The chain combines TRBV18 with TRBJ1-3; D ambiguous. This CDR3 has 16 amino acids. V dropped 1 base and J dropped 0 bases, with 10 bases sitting between them. Germline V gene sequence: CDR1 KGHSH, CDR2 LQKENI. The complete variable domain, with remaining parts taken from reference TRBV18 and TRBJ1-3, reads NAGVMQNPRHLVRRRGQEARLRCSPMKGHSHVYWYRQLPEEGLKFMVYLQKENIIDESGMPKERFSAEFPKEGPSILRIQQVVRGDSAAYFCASSPLDTSSGNTIYFGEGSWLTVV.

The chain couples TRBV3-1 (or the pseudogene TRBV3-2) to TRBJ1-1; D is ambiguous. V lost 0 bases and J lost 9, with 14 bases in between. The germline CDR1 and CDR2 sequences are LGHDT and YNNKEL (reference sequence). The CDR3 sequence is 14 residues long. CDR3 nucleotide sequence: TGTGCCAGCAGCCAAGATTCGGGTTACGGGAAAGCTTTCTTT. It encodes CASSQDSGYGKAFF.

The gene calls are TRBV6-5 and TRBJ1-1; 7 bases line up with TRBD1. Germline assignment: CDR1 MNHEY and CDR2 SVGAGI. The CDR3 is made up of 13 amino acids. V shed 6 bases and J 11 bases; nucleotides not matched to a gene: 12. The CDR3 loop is CASSPGRTGEAFF. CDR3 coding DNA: TGTGCCAGCAGCCCCGGGCGGACAGGCGAGGCTTTCTTT.

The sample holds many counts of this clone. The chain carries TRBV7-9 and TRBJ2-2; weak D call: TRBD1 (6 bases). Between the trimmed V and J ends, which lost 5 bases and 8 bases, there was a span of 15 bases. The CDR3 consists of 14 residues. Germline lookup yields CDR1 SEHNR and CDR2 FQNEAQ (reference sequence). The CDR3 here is CASSIDRPQGELFF. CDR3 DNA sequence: TGTGCCAGCAGCATCGACAGGCCCCAAGGGGAGCTGTTTTTT. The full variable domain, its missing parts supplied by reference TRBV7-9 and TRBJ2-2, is DTGVSQNPRHKITKRGQNVTFRCDPISEHNRLYWYRQTLGQGPEFLTYFQNEAQLEKSRLLSDRFSAERPKGSFSTLEIQRTEQGDSAMYLCASSIDRPQGELFFGEGSRLTVL.

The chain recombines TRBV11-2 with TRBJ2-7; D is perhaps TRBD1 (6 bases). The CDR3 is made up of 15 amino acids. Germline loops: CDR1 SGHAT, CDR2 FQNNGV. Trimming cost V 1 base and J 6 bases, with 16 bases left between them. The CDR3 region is CASSLGVGAGSEQYF. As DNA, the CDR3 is TGTGCCAGCAGCTTAGGTGTGGGGGCGGGCTCCGAGCAGTACTTC.